This TCR beta chain was recovered during a study of cytomegalovirus exposure and HLA in healthy donors. All the people who gave samples were healthy bone marrow donors. V shed 9 bases, J shed 4 bases, and the junction held 6 bases outside the gene matches. CDR1 and CDR2 from the germline V gene are SGHRS and YFSETQ. The CDR3 is made up of 13 amino acids. This clone came up a few times. Antigen: not known. Primers included in the PCR were 60 Vbeta and 13 Jbeta primers. Clones were read by immunoSEQ multiplex PCR, and TCRdb kept only the in-frame ones, dropping some. The profile shows about 150,000 clones, about four fifths of them singletons. General study findings and limits: In a later analysis, donors in an Asian-associated ancestry cluster reportedly had fewer N-insertions in productive TCRs than the cohort mean.

This sequence was found in a man over 45 in good health and CMV-seropositive. The sequenced sample consisted of PBMCs. The rearrangement links TRBV5-1 to TRBJ1-5, with 8 bases identical to TRBD1. CDR3: CANKGQVNQPQHF. The DNA of the CDR3 is TGCGCCAACAAGGGACAGGTAAATCAGCCCCAGCATTTT. The entire variable domain, with the rest obtained from reference TRBV5-1 and TRBJ1-5, is as follows: KAGVTQTPRYLIKTRGQQVTLSCSPISGHRSVSWYQQTPGQGLQFLFEYFSETQRNKGNFPGRFSGRQFSNSRSEMNVSTLELGDSALYLCANKGQVNQPQHFGDGTRLSIL.